The rows below give T cell receptor beta chains drawn from one sample of a study of T cells after yellow fever vaccination. Using its own MiXCR run on the 5' RACE reads, TCRdb lists one record per CDR3 protein. This table has roughly 160,000 distinct CDR3 sequences, over 7% appearing once. The sequencing here drew on CD8+ T cells sorted from PBMCs, taken 45 days after the yellow fever booster vaccination. The source of these receptors is a man aged 18 to 29 who received the YFV17D yellow fever vaccine. CDR3s leave out the opening cysteine and the closing phenylalanine or tryptophan. Rows give clone size only sometimes, using once, few, many, or a class for an expanded clone.

>TRBJ2-1|TRBV5-1|many
ASSPRATGNEQF
>TRBJ2-3|TRBV4-3|many
ASSQDNGGAADTQY
>TRBJ2-3|TRBV6-2/TRBV6-3|many
ASSSGTSTTDTQY
>TRBJ2-1|TRBV11-2|few
ASSLRQLSYNEQF
>TRBJ1-1|TRBV29-1|many
SVHRGGVDAF
>TRBJ1-5|TRBV4-3|many
ASSQDVSLSNQPQH
>TRBJ2-2|TRBV28|.
ASSRDSVFGELF
>TRBJ1-2|TRBV27|few
ASSLSRGVYGYT
>TRBJ2-7|TRBV7-6|.
ASSLEGTGGINEQY
>TRBJ1-5|TRBV6-1|.
ASSHPGTALQSEQPQH
>TRBJ2-2|TRBV4-2|.
ASSQDMDGELF
>TRBJ2-5|TRBV7-9|.
ASSPDMQETQY
>TRBJ1-2|TRBV6-5|.
ASSSQGGNGYT
>TRBJ2-7|TRBV15|few
ATSRERGHRREQY
>TRBJ2-3|TRBV3-1|.
ASSQEPGAPGDTQY
>TRBJ2-5|TRBV6-5|few
ASSTLAGEFQETQY
>TRBJ1-1|TRBV5-1|many
ASSLTANTEAF
>TRBJ1-1|TRBV18|few
ASSHKPNRGQGITEAF
>TRBJ1-2|TRBV12-3/TRBV12-4|.
ASSLANTYGYT
>TRBJ2-4|TRBV19|few
ASKNRGEENIQY
>TRBJ1-2|TRBV7-9|.
ASSLYIGPPGYT
>TRBJ2-3|TRBV6-2/TRBV6-3|few
ASSLLGGAWDTQY
>TRBJ2-1|TRBV7-9|few
ASSLELDEQF
>TRBJ1-3|TRBV20-1|many
SARAEYSGNTIY
>TRBJ2-5|TRBV5-1|.
ASSGITGTSGTETQY
>TRBJ2-3|TRBV7-9|.
ASSLVLALDTQY
>TRBJ2-4|TRBV28|few
ASNPSARIAKNIQY
>TRBJ2-1|TRBV20-1|.
SATQVEGYYEQF
>TRBJ2-7|TRBV7-9|many
ASSPTSGGSYEQY
>TRBJ2-1|TRBV7-9|few
ASSWTGGLYNEQF
>TRBJ2-1|TRBV4-3|many
ASSQDEGSSYNEQF
>TRBJ1-2|TRBV7-2|.
ASSTPDRGVTHGYT
>TRBJ1-2|TRBV7-8|.
ASSPAGFHRENYGYT
>TRBJ2-3|TRBV5-4|.
ASSPEVMADTLY
>TRBJ1-2|TRBV7-6|few
ASRGVAEGYT
>TRBJ2-7|TRBV12-3/TRBV12-4|.
ASSWVGLGDEQY
>TRBJ2-7|TRBV7-8|few
ASSTPWKAGSYEQY
>TRBJ2-2|TRBV12-3/TRBV12-4|.
ASSLVAGGAFTGELF
>TRBJ2-7|TRBV6-5|few
ASSYSPTGSEYEQY
>TRBJ2-3|TRBV12-5|.
ASRLADTQY
>TRBJ1-5|TRBV6-2/TRBV6-3|.
ASSPTTGVNQPQH
>TRBJ2-1|TRBV12-3/TRBV12-4|few
ASSSRGGYGEQF
>TRBJ1-3|TRBV4-1|.
ASSQLAGTSGNTIY
>TRBJ1-2|TRBV4-1|few
ASSQETGGANYGYT
>TRBJ1-1|TRBV15|.
ATTDLNTEAF